This TCR beta chain originates from a study of blood T cell repertoires in COVID-19. Only in-frame clones appear in the TCRdb table, and some are missing; sequencing was by immunoSEQ multiplex PCR. The sample lists about 180,000 clones, roughly 81% seen once, with 12% in the top ten. CDR1 SNHLY and CDR2 FYNNEI come from the germline V gene. V trimming: 5 bases; J trimming: 3 bases; junction bases outside the gene matches: 7. CDR3 length equals 15 residues. The origin of this receptor is a woman older than 75 with COVID-19, enrolled during active disease. Sample: peripheral blood. The rearrangement links TRBV2 to TRBJ1-5; 7 bases align to TRBD1. The CDR3 region is CASSSRTGFNQPQHF. The CDR3 DNA reads as TGTGCCAGCAGTTCTCGGACAGGCTTCAATCAGCCCCAGCATTTT.